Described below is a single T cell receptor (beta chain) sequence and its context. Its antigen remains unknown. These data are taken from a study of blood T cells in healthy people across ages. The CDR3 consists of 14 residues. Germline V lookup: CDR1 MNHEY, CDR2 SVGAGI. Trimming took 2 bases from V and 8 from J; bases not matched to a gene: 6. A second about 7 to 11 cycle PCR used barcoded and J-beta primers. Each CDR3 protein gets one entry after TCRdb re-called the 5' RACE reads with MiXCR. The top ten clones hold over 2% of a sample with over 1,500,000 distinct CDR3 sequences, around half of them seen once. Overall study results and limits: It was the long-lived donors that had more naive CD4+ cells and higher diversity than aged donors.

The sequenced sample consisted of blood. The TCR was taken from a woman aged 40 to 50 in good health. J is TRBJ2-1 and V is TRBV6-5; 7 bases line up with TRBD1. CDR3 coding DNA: TGTGCCAGCAGTTACGTAAGGGGGCGGGATGAGCAGTTCTTC. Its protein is CASSYVRGRDEQFF.